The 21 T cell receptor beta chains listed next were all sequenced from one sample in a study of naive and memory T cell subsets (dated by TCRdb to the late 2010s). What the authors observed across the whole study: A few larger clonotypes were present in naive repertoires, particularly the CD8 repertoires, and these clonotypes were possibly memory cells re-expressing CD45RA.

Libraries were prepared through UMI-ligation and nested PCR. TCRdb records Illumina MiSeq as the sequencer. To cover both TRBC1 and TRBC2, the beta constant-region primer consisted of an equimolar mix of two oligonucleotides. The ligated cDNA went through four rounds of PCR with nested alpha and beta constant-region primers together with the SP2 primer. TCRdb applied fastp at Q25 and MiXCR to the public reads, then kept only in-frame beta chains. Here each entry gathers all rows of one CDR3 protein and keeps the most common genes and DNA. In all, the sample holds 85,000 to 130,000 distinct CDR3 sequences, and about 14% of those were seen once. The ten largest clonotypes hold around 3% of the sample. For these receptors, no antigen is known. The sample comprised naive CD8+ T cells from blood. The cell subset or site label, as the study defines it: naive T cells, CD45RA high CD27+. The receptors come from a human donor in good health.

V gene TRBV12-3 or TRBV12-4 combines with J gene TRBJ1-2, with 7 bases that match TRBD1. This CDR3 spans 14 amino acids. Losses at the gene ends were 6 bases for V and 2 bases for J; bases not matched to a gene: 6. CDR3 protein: CASSRTGANYGYTF. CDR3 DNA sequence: TGTGCCAGCAGCCGAACAGGGGCCAACTATGGCTACACCTTC.

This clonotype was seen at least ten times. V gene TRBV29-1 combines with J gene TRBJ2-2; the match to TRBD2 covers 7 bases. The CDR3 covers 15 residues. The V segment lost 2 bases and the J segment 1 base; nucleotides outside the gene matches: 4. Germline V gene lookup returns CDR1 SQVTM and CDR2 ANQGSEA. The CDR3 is CSVERAGRNTGELFF. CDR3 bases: TGCAGCGTTGAACGAGCGGGGCGGAACACCGGGGAGCTGTTTTTT.

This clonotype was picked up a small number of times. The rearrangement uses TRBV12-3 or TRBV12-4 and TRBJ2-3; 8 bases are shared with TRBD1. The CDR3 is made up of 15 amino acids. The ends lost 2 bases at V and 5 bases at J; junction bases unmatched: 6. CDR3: CASSLSDRAGDTQYF. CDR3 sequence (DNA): TGTGCCAGCAGTTTATCGGACAGGGCGGGAGATACGCAGTATTTT.

As DNA, the CDR3 is TGCAGCGTTCGGACAGGGTGGAATGAGCAGTTCTTC. The encoded protein is CSVRTGWNEQFF. The rearrangement links TRBV29-1 to TRBJ2-1; 8 nucleotides match TRBD1. The length of the CDR3 is 12 residues. V lost 5 bases, J lost 7 bases, and 4 bases stayed unmatched. Germline values: CDR1 SQVTM, CDR2 ANQGSEA.

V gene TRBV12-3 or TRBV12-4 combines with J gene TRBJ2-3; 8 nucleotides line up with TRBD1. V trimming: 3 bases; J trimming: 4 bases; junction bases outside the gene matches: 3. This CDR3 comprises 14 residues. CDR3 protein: CASSFGQGADTQYF. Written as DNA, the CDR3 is TGTGCCAGCAGTTTCGGACAGGGCGCAGATACGCAGTATTTT.

CDR3 in DNA: TGTGCCAGCAGCTCCCGAACCGGGACTGCAGAGACCCAGTACTTC. Encoded protein: CASSSRTGTAETQYF. The V gene is TRBV5-4, the J gene TRBJ2-5; D possibly corresponds to TRBD2 (6 bases). Germline CDR1 is SGHNT and CDR2 is YYREEE (reference sequence). This CDR3 is built from 15 residues. Trimming took off 3 bases at V and 4 bases at J, with 16 bases between the two ends.

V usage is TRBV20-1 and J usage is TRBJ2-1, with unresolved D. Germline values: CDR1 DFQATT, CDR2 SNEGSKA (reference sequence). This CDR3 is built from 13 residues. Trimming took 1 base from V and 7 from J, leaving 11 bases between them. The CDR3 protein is CSARAPLGNEQFF. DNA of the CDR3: TGCAGTGCTAGAGCCCCCCTAGGGAATGAGCAGTTCTTC.

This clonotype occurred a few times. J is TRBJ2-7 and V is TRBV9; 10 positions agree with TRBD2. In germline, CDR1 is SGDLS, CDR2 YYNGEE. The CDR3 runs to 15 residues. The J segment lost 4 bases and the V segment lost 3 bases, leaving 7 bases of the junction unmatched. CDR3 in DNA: TGTGCCAGCAGCGCGACGTCTAGCGGGAGTTACGAGCAGTACTTC. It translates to CASSATSSGSYEQYF.

CDR3 bases: TGTGCCACCAGTGATTTGAGGGGAGAAGCGGAGACCCAGTACTTC. Its protein is CATSDLRGEAETQYF. The chain links TRBV24-1 to TRBJ2-5; D may correspond to TRBD1 or TRBD2 (5 bases each). Germline CDR1 KGHDR, CDR2 SFDVKD. The CDR3 loop spans 15 amino acids. Trimming removed 0 bases from V and 5 bases from J, with 12 bases in between.

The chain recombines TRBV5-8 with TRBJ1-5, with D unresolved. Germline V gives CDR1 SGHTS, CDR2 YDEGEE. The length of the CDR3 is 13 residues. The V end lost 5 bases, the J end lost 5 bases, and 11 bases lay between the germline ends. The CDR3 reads CASSFTEDQPQHF. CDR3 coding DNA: TGTGCCAGCAGTTTCACGGAGGATCAGCCCCAGCATTTT.

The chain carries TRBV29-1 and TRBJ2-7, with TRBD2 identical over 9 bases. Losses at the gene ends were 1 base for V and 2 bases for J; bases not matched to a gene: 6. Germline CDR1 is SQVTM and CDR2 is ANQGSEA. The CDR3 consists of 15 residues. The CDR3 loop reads CSVEGAGGTAYEQYF. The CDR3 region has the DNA TGCAGCGTTGAAGGCGCGGGGGGGACGGCCTACGAGCAGTACTTC.

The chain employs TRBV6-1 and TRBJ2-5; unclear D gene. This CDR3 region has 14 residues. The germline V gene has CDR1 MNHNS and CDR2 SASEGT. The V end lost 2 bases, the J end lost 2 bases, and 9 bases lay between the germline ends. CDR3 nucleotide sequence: TGTGCCAGCAGTGAATGGGGTGAACAAGAGACCCAGTACTTC. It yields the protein CASSEWGEQETQYF.

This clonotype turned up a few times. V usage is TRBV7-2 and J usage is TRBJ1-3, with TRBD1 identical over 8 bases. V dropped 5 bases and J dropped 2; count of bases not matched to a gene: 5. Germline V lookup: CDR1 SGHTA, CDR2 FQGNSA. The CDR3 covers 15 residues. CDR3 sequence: CASSPWTGTGNTIYF. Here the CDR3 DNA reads TGTGCCAGCAGCCCCTGGACAGGGACTGGAAACACCATATATTTT.

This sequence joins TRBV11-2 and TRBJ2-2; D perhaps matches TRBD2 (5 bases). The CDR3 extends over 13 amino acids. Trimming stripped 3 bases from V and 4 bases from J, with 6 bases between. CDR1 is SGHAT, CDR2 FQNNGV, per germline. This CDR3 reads CASSFGGTGELFF. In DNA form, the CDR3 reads TGTGCCAGCAGCTTCGGAGGCACCGGGGAGCTGTTTTTT.

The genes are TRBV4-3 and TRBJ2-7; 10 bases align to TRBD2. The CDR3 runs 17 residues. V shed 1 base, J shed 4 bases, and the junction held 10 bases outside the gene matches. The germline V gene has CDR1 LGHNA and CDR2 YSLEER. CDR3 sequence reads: CASSQGPGLAAAYEQYF. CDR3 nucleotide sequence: TGCGCCAGCAGCCAAGGACCCGGACTAGCGGCCGCGTACGAGCAGTACTTC.

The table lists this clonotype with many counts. DNA for the CDR3: TGTGCCAGCAGTTTACGCGACAGGGAAGACTACGAGCAGTACTTC. Its translation: CASSLRDREDYEQYF. The V and J genes are TRBV28 and TRBJ2-7; 7 positions match TRBD1. The CDR3 spans 15 residues. In germline, CDR1 is MDHEN, CDR2 SYDVKM. J was trimmed by 3 bases and V by 2 bases; bases with no gene match: 7.

The CDR3, as DNA: TGTGCCAGCAGCCAAGCCCCTACCGGGGAGCTGTTTTTT. This encodes CASSQAPTGELFF. The V call is TRBV4-2, the J call TRBJ2-2; D call uncertain. The CDR3 is 13 residues long. The germline CDR1 and CDR2 sequences are LGHNA and YNFKEQ. Trimming took 1 base from V and 5 from J, leaving 5 bases between them.

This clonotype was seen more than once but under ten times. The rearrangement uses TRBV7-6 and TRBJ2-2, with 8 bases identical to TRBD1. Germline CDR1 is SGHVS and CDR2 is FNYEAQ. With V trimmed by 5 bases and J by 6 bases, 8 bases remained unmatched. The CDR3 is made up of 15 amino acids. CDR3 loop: CASSRKTGAAGELFF. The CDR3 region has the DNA TGTGCCAGCAGCCGGAAGACAGGGGCGGCCGGGGAGCTGTTTTTT.

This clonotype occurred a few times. The CDR3 DNA reads as TGTGCCAGCAGCCACAGGACTCCTACGGCAGATACGCAGTATTTT. Amino acid sequence: CASSHRTPTADTQYF. V gene TRBV12-3 or TRBV12-4 combines with J gene TRBJ2-3; D may match TRBD1 or TRBD2 (5 bases each). The CDR3 loop spans 15 amino acids. Trimming removed 6 bases at V and 4 bases at J, with 17 bases between.

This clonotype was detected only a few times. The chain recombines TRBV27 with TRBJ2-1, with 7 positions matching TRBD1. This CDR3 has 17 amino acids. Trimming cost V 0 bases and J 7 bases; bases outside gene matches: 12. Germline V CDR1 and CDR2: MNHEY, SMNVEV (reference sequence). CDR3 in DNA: TGTGCCAGCAGTTTATCGGTTGCCCGCAGGGGGTCTAATGAGCAGTTCTTC. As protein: CASSLSVARRGSNEQFF.

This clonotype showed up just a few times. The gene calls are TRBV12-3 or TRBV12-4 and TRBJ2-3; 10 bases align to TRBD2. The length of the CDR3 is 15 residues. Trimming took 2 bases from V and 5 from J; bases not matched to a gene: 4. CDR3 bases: TGTGCCAGCAGTTTAAGTAGCGGGGGGATAGATACGCAGTATTTT. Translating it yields CASSLSSGGIDTQYF.